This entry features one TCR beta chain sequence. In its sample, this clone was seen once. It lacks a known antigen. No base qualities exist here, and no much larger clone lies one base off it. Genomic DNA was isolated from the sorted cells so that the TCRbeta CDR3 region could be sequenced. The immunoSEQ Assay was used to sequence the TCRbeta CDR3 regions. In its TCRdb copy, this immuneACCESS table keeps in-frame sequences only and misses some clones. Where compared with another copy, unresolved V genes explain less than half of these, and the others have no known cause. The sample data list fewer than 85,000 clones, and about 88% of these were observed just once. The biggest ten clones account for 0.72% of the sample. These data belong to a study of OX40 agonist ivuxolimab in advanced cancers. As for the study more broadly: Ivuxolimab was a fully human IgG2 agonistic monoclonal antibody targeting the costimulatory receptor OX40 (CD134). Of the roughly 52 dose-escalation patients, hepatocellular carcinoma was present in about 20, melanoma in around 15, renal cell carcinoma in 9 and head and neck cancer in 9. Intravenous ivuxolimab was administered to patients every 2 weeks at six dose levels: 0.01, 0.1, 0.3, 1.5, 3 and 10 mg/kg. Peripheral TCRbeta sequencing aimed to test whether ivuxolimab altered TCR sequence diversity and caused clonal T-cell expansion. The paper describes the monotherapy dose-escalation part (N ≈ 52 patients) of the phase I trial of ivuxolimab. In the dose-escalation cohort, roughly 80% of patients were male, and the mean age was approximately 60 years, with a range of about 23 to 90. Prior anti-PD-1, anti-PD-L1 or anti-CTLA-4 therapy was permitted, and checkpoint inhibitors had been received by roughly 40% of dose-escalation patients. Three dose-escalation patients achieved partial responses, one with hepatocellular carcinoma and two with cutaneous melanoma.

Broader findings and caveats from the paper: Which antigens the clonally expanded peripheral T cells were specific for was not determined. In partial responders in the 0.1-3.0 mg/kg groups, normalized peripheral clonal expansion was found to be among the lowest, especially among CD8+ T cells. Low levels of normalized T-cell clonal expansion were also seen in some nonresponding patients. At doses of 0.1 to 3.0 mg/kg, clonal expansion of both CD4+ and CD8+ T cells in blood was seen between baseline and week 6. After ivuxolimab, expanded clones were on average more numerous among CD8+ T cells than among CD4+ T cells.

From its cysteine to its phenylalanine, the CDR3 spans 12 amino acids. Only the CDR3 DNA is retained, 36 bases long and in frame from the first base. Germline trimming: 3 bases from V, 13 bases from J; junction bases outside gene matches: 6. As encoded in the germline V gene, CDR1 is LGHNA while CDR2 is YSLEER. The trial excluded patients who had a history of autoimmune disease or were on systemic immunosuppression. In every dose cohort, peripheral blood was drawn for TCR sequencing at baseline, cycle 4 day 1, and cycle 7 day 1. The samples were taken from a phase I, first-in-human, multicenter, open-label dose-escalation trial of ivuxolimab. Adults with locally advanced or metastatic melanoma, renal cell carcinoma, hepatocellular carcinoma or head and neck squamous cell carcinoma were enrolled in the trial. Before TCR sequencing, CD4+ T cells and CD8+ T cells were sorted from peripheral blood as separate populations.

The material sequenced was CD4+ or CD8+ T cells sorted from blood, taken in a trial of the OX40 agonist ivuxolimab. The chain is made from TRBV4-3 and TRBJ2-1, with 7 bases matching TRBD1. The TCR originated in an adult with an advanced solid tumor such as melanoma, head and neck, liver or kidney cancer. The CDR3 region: CASSHRQGHQFF. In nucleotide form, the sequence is TGCGCCAGCAGCCACCGACAGGGCCATCAGTTCTTC.